This TCR beta chain is from a study of shared clonotypes between healthy human individuals. Looked up from germline, CDR1 is GTSNPN and CDR2 is SVGIG (reference sequence). CDR3 size: 13 residues. Trimming shortened V by 1 base and J by 0 bases, and 4 bases separated the two germline ends. Sequencing was performed with immunoSEQ multiplex PCR; in TCRdb, only in-frame clones are kept and a portion is missing. The table has some 1,600,000 clones, 95% to 99% seen once. This receptor was identified in a man aged 25-45 years in good health. The source material was naive CD4+ T cells sorted from blood. The subset: CD45RA+ positively selected. The chain has TRBV30 and TRBJ1-5, with unresolved D. The CDR3 spells CAWSDHSNQPQHF. In DNA form, the CDR3 reads TGTGCCTGGAGTGATCATAGCAATCAGCCCCAGCATTTT. The whole variable domain, remainder taken from reference TRBV30 and TRBJ1-5, is SQTIHQWPATLVQPVGSPLSLECTVEGTSNPNLYWYRQAAGRGLQLLFYSVGIGQISSEVPQNLSASRPQDRQFILSSKKLLLSDSGFYLCAWSDHSNQPQHFGDGTRLSIL.